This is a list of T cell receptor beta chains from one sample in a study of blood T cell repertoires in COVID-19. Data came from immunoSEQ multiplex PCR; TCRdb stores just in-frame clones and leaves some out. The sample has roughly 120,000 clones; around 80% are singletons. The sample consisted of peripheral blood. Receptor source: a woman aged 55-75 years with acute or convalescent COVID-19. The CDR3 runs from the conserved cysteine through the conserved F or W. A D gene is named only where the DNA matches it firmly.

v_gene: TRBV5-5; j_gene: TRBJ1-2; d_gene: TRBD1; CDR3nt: TGTGCCAGCAGCCCTCCGACAGGGGCAGGCAACTATGGCTACACCTTC; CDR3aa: CASSPPTGAGNYGYTF
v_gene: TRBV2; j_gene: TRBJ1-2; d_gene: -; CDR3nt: TGTGCCAGCCAGGATCGTAACTATGGCTACACCTTC; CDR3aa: CASQDRNYGYTF
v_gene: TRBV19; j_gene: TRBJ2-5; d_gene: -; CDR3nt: TGTGCCAGTAGTTCCACAGGGTTCTCCGGGACCCAGTACTTC; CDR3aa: CASSSTGFSGTQYF
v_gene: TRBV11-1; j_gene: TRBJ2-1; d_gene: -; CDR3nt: TGTGCCAGCAGCCTCAGCTCCTACAATGAGCAGTTCTTC; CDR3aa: CASSLSSYNEQFF
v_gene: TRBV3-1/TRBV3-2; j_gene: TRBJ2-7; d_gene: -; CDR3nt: TGTGCCAGCAGCCCATCCGGACAGATTTCCTACGAGCAGTACTTC; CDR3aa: CASSPSGQISYEQYF
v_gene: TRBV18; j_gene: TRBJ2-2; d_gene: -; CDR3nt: TGTGCCAGCCGGTACGGGACTCCGAACACCGGGGAGCTGTTTTTT; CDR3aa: CASRYGTPNTGELFF
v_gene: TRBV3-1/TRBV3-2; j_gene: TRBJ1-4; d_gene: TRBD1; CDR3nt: TGTGCCAGCAGCCGATCCGGAACAGGGGTTGTTCAGACTAATGAAAAACTGTTTTTT; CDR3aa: CASSRSGTGVVQTNEKLFF
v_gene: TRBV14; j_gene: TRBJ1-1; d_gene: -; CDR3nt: TGTGCCAGCAGCCCCCGGCGTACAGGGTCCGCTGAAGCTTTCTTT; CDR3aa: CASSPRRTGSAEAFF
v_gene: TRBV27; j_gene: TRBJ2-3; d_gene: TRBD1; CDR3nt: TGTGCCAGCTCCGGGACAGGGAGAACAGATACGCAGTATTTT; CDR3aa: CASSGTGRTDTQYF
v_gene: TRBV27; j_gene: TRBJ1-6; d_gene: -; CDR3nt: TGTGCCAGCAGTTTTAATAATTGGCGACTTAGTAATTCACCCCTCCACTTT; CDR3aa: CASSFNNWRLSNSPLHF